This TCR beta chain was documented in a study of STAT5B mutations in CD4+ large granular lymphocyte leukemia. General study results and limits: CD4-sorted patient repertoires seemed more clonal than healthy CD4+ repertoires. Main leukemic clonotypes were patient-specific, but roughly 26% appeared at low frequency elsewhere.

As regards this clone: The antigen remains unidentified.

The repertoire was sequenced with immunoSEQ multiplex PCR; TCRdb's copy has only in-frame clones and lacks some. The sample records about 29,000 clones, approximately 84% being singletons. The CDR3 length is 13 residues. The J segment lost 8 bases and the V segment lost 5 bases, leaving 6 bases of the junction unmatched. The V gene's germline CDR1 is SEHNR and CDR2 FQNEAQ (reference sequence). Material: CD4+ T cells from blood buffy coats. The chain links TRBV7-9 to TRBJ1-2; 9 nucleotides align to TRBD1. This TCR was sampled from a human donor in good health. In DNA form, the CDR3 reads TGTGCCAGCAGCACCGGACAGGGGATAGGCTACACCTTC. Its protein product is CASSTGQGIGYTF.